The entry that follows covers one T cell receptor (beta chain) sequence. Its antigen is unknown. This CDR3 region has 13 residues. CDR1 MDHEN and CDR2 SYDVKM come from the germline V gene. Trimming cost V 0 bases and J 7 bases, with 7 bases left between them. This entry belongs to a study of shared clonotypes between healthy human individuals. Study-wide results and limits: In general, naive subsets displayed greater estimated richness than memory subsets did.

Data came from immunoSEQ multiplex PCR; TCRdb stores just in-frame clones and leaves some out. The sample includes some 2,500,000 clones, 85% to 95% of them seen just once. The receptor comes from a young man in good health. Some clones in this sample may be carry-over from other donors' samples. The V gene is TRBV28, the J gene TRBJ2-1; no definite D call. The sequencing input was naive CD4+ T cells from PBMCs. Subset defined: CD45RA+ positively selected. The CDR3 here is CASSLWSQNEQFF. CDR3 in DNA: TGTGCCAGCAGTTTATGGTCCCAGAATGAGCAGTTCTTC. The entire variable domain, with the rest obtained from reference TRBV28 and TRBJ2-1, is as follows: DVKVTQSSRYLVKRTGEKVFLECVQDMDHENMFWYRQDPGLGLRLIYFSYDVKMKEKGDIPEGYSVSREKKERFSLILESASTNQTSMYLCASSLWSQNEQFFGPGTRLTVL.